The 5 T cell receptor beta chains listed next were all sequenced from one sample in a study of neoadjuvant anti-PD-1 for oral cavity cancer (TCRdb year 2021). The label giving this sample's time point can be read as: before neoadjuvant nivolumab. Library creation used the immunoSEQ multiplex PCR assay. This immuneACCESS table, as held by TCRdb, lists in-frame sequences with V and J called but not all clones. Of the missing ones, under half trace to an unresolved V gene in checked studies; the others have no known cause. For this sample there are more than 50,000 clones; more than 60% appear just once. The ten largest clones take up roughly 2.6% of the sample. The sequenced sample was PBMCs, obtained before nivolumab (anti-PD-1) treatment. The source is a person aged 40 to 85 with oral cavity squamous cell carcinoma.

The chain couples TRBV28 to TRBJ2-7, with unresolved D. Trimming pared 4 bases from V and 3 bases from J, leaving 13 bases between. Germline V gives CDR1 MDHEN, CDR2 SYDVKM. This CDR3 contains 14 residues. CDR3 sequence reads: CASSWLGINYEQYF. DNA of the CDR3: TGTGCCAGCAGTTGGCTAGGGATTAACTACGAGCAGTACTTC.

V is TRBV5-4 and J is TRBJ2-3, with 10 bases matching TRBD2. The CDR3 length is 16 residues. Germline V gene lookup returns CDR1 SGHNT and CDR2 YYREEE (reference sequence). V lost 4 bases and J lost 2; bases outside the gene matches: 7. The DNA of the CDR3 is TGTGCCAGCAGCCCCCCCACTAGCGGGGTCACAGATACGCAGTATTTT. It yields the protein CASSPPTSGVTDTQYF.

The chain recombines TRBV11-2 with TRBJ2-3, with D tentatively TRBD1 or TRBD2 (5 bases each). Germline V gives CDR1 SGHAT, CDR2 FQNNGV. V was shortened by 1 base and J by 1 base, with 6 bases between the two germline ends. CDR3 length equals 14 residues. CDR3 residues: CASSLAGRTDTQYF. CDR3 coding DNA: TGTGCCAGCAGCTTAGCGGGGCGCACAGATACGCAGTATTTT.

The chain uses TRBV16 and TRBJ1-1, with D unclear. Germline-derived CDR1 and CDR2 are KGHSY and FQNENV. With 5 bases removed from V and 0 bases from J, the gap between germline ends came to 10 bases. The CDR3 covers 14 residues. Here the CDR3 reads CASSYLNMNTEAFF. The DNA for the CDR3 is TGTGCCAGCAGCTATCTGAATATGAACACTGAAGCTTTCTTT.

The CDR3 region is CTSSQEVEGARTPIYF. As DNA, the CDR3 is TGCACCAGCAGCCAAGAAGTAGAGGGGGCCAGAACCCCCATATATTTT. The V gene is TRBV1, the J gene TRBJ1-3; the table names TRBD1, a call not compared with the DNA. TRBV1 is reported as a pseudogene. This CDR3 is 16 amino acids long.